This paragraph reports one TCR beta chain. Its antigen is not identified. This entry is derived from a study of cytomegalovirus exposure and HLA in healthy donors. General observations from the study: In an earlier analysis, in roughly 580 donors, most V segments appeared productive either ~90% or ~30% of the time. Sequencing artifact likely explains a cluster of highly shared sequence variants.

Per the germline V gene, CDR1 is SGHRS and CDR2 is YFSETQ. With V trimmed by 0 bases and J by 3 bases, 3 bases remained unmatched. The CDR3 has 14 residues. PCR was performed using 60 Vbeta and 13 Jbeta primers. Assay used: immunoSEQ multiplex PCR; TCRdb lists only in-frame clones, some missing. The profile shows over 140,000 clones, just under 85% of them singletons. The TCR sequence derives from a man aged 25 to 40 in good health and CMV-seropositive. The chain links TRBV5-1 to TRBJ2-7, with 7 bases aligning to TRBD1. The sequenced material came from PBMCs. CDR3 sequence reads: CASSLGDRDYEQYF. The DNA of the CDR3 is TGCGCCAGCAGCTTGGGAGACAGGGACTACGAGCAGTACTTC.